This T cell receptor beta chain was retrieved from a study of T-cell reconstitution after alpha-beta-depleted transplantation in children. In its sample, this clonotype was seen many times. Unique molecular identifiers were incorporated when the TCRbeta library was constructed. Using its own MiXCR run on the PCR reads, TCRdb lists one record per CDR3 protein. The sample contains over 550,000 distinct CDR3 sequences, 10% to 13% of which appear only once. The CDR3 runs 13 residues. CDR1 is MNHEY and CDR2 is SMNVEV in the germline V gene (reference sequence). V lost 2 bases, J lost 5 bases, and 7 bases lay in between.

This sequence originates from a human donor who donated a stem cell graft to a child with acute myeloid leukemia. The gene calls are TRBV27 and TRBJ2-1, with D hard to call. The sample here was PBMCs from the stem cell graft donor, taken from the stem cell graft. In DNA, the CDR3 is TGTGCCAGCAGTTTACTACTGGACAATGAGCAGTTCTTC. Protein sequence: CASSLLLDNEQFF.